These T cell receptor beta chains were read from a single sample in a study of T cells after yellow fever vaccination. Using its own MiXCR run on the 5' RACE reads, TCRdb lists one record per CDR3 protein. The sample lists 68,000 or so distinct CDR3 sequences, 7.4% occurring once. The sample here was CD8+ T cells sorted from PBMCs, taken 15 days after the yellow fever booster vaccination. These receptors originate from a young man who received the YFV17D yellow fever vaccine. Both conserved end residues are part of each CDR3. D genes are given only for firm matches. The size field is filled for only some rows; it gives once, few, many or a size class.

many	TRBJ2-7	TRBD2	TRBV27	TGTGCCAGCAGTTTATCTGGGACTAGCGGTTCCTACGAGCAGTACTTC	CASSLSGTSGSYEQYF
many	TRBJ2-7	-	TRBV6-1	TGTGCCAGCAGTGCCTTAGGAGGGGGAGGAGGTAACGAGCAGTACTTC	CASSALGGGGGNEQYF
many	TRBJ2-2	-	TRBV3-1	TGTGCCAGCAGCCAAACTCGCTTGGACAGGAACACCGGGGAGCTGTTTTTT	CASSQTRLDRNTGELFF
many	TRBJ2-1	-	TRBV20-1	TGCAGTGCTAGAGACTTGGGACTCTACAATGAGCAGTTCTTC	CSARDLGLYNEQFF
many	TRBJ2-1	TRBD2	TRBV29-1	TGCAGCGTTGATGCTAGCGGGAGCAACAATGAGCAGTTCTTC	CSVDASGSNNEQFF
many	TRBJ1-5	TRBD1	TRBV12-5	TGTGCTAGTGGTTTGGAGGGACAGGGAAGCAATCAGCCCCAGCATTTT	CASGLEGQGSNQPQHF
many	TRBJ2-7	-	TRBV7-9	TGTGCCAGCAGCTTAGCGTGGCAGGGATCGTACGAGCAGTACTTC	CASSLAWQGSYEQYF
-	TRBJ2-3	TRBD2	TRBV23-1	TGCGCCACCAGGCAGGGACTAGCGGGAGAGACAGATACGCAGTATTTT	CATRQGLAGETDTQYF
many	TRBJ2-1	-	TRBV19	TGTGCCAGTAAAGTAGCGGACTCCCTCTACAATGAGCAGTTCTTC	CASKVADSLYNEQFF
many	TRBJ2-7	TRBD2	TRBV11-2	TGTGCCAGCAGCTTAGTATCTGGCGGGACTACCTTTCACTACGAGCAGTACTTC	CASSLVSGGTTFHYEQYF
many	TRBJ2-3	TRBD1	TRBV20-1	TGCAGTGCCTCCCCAGGGACAGGCGGTACAGATACGCAGTATTTT	CSASPGTGGTDTQYF
many	TRBJ2-3	TRBD2	TRBV4-1	TGCGCCAGCAGCCAAGACCCTAGCGGGACAGATACGCAGTATTTT	CASSQDPSGTDTQYF
many	TRBJ2-5	-	TRBV11-2	TGTGCCAGCAGCCTAACCTCGGGACGGATTAAAGAGACCCAGTACTTC	CASSLTSGRIKETQYF